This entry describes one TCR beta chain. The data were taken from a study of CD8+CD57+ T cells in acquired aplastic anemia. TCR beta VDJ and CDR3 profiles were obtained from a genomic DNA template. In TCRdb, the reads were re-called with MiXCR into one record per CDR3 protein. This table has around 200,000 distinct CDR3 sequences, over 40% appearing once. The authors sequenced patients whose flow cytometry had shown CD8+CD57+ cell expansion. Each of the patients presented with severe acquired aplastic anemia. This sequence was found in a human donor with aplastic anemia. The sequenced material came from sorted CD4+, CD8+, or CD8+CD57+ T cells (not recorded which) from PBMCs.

CDR3 sequence reads: CASSYHGTEAFF. DNA for the CDR3: TGTGCCAGCAGTTACCACGGTACTGAAGCTTTCTTT. J is TRBJ1-1 and V is TRBV6-5; D gene uncertain. The CDR3 is 12 amino acids. V lost 2 bases and J 5 bases, leaving 6 bases between the germline ends. Germline lookup yields CDR1 MNHEY and CDR2 SVGAGI.